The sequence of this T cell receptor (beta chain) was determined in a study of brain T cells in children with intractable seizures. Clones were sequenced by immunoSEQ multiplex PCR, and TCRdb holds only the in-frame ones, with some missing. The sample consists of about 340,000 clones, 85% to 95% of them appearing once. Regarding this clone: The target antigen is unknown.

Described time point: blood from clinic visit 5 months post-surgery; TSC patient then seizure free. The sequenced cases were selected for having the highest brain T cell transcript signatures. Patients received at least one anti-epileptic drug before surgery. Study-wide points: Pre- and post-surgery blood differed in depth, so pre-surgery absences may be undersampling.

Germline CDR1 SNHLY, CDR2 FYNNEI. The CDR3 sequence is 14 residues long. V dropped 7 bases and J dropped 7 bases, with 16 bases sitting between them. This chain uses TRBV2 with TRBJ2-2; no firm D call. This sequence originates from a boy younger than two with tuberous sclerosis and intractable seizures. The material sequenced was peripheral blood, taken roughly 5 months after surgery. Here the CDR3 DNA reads TGTGCCAGCACTCTCGATTGGTCCAACGGGGAGCTGTTTTTT. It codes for CASTLDWSNGELFF.